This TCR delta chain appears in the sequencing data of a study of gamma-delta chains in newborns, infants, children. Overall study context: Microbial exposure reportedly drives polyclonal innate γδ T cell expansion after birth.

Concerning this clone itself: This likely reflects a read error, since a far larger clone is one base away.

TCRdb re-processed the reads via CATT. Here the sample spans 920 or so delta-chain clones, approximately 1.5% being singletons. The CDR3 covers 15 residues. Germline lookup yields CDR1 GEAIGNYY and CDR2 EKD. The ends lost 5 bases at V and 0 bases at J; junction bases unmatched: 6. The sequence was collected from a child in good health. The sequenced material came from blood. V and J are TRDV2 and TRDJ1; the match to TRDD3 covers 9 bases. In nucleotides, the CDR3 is TGTGCCTGTGGCCTACTGGGGGACCACACCGATAAACTCATCTTT. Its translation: CACGLLGDHTDKLIF.